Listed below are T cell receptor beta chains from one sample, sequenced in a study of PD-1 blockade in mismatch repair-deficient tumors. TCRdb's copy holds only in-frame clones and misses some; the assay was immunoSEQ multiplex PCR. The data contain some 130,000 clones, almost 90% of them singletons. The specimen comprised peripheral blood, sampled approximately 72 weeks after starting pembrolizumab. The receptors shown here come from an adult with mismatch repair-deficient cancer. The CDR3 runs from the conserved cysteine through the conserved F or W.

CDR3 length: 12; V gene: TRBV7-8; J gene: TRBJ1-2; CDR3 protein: CASSPGTRQNTF
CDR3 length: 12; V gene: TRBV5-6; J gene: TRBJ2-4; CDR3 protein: CASSGGGQGQYF
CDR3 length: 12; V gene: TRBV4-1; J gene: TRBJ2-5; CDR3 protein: CASSQDLETQYF
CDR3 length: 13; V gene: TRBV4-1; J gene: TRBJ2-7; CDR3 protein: CASSHGRSYEQYF
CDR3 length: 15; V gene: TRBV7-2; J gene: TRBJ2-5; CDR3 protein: CASSLAPDRAETQYF
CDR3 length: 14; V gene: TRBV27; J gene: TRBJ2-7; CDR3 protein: CASSFSGMVGEQYF
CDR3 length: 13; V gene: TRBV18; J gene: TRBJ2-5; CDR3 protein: CASSPYEQETQYF
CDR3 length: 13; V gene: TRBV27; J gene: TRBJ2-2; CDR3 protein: CASSFAGIGELFF
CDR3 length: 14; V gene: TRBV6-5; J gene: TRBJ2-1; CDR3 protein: CASSFSSSYNEQFF
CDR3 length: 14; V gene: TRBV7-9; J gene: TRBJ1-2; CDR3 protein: CASSLDVGFYGYTF